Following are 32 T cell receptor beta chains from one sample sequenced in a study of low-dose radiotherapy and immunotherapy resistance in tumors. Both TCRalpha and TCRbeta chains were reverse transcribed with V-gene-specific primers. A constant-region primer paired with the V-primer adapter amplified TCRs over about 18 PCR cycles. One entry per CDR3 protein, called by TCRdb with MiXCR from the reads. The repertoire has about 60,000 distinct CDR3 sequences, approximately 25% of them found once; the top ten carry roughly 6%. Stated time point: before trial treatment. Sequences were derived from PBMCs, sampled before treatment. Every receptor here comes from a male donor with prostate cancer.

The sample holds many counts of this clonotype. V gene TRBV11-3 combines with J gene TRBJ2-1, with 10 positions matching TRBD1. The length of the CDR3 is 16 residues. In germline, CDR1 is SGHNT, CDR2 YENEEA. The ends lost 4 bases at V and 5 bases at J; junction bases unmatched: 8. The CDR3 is CASSSTGTGVDNEQFF. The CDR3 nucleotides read TGTGCCAGCAGCTCCACCGGGACAGGGGTCGACAATGAGCAGTTCTTC. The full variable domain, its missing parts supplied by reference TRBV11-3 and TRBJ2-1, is EAGVVQSPRYKIIEKKQPVAFWCNPISGHNTLYWYLQNLGQGPELLIRYENEEAVDDSQLPKDRFSAERLKGVDSTLKIQPAELGDSAVYLCASSSTGTGVDNEQFFGPGTRLTVL.

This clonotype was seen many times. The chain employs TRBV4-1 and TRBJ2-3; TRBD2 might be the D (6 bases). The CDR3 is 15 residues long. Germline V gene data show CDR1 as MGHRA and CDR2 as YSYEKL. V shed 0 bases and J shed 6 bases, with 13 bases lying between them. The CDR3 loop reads CASSQDFGGWDTQYF. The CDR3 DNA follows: TGCGCCAGCAGCCAAGACTTCGGGGGTTGGGATACGCAGTATTTT.

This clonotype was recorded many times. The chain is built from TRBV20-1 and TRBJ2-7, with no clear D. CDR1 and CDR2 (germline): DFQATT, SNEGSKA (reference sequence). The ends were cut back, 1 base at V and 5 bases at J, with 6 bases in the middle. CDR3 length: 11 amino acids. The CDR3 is CSARVLDEQYF. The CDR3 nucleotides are TGCAGTGCTAGAGTTTTGGACGAGCAGTACTTC.

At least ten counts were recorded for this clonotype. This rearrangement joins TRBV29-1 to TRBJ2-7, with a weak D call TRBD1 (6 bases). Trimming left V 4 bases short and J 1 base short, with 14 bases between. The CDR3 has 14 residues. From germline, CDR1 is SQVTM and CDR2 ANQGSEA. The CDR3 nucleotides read TGCAGCGTTGGGGGGTTCGGACAGTCCTACGAGCAGTACTTC. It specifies CSVGGFGQSYEQYF.

This CDR3 reads CASSVEAGGWEETQYF. The CDR3 nucleotides read TGTGCCAGCAGCGTAGAGGCTGGGGGCTGGGAAGAGACCCAGTACTTC. The chain has TRBV9 and TRBJ2-5; the D gene is possibly TRBD1 (6 bases). Germline CDR1 is SGDLS and CDR2 is YYNGEE. V lost 0 bases, J lost 3 bases, and 15 bases lay in between. CDR3 length: 16 residues.

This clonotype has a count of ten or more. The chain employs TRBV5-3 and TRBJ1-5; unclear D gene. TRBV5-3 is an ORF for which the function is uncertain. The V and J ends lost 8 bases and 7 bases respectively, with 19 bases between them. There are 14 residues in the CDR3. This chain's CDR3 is CASSADPVGQPQHF. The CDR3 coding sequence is TGTGCCAGCAGCGCCGACCCGGTGGGGCAGCCCCAGCATTTT.

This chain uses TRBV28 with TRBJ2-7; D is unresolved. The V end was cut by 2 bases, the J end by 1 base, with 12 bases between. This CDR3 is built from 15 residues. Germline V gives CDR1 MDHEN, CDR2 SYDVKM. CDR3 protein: CASSLDLGSSYEQYF. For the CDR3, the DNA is TGTGCCAGCAGTTTAGATTTAGGGTCTTCCTACGAGCAGTACTTC.

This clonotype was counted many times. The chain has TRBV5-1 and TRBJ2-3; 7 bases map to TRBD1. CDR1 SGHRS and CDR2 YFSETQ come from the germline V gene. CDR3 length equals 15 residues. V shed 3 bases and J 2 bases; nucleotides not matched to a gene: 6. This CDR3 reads CASSYGQAYTDTQYF. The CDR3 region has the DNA TGCGCCAGCAGCTATGGACAGGCGTACACAGATACGCAGTATTTT.

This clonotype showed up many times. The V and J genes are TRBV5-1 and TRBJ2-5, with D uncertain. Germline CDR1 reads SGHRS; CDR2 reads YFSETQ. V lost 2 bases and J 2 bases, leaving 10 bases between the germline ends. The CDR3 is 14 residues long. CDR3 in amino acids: CASSFRAEQETQYF. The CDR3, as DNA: TGCGCCAGCAGCTTTAGGGCGGAGCAAGAGACCCAGTACTTC.

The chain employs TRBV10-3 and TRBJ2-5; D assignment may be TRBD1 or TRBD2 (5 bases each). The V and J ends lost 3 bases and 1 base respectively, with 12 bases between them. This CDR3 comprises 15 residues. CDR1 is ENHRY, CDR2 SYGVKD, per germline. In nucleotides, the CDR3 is TGTGCCATCAGTGAAGGAAGGGACGTCCAAGAGACCCAGTACTTC. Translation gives CAISEGRDVQETQYF.

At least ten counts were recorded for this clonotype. The CDR3 reads CASPRPGGNTIYF. CDR3 DNA sequence: TGTGCCAGTCCGCGACCGGGTGGAAACACCATATATTTT. The chain employs TRBV19 and TRBJ1-3; D gene unclear. The germline CDR1 and CDR2 sequences are LNHDA and SQIVND (reference sequence). V lost 8 bases and J 3 bases, leaving 11 bases between the germline ends. The CDR3 extends over 13 amino acids. Together with reference TRBV19 and TRBJ1-3, the CDR3 gives the full variable domain: DGGITQSPKYLFRKEGQNVTLSCEQNLNHDAMYWYRQDPGQGLRLIYYSQIVNDFQKGDIAEGYSVSREKKESFPLTVTSAQKNPTAFYLCASPRPGGNTIYFGEGSWLTVV.

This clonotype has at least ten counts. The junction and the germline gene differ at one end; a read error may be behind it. The CDR3 DNA reads as TGTGCCAGCAGCGCCGGGACAGGCAAGACCTTC. It is translated as CASSAGTGKTF. The rearrangement uses TRBV6-2 or TRBV6-3 and TRBJ2-1; 8 bases align to TRBD1. The CDR3 is 11 amino acids. From germline, CDR1 is MNHEY and CDR2 SVGEGT.

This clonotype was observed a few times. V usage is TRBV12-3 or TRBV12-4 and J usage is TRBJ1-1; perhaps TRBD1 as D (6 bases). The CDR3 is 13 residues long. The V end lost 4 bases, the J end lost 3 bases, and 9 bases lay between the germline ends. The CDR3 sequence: CASSSKGDTEAFF. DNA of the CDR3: TGTGCCAGCAGTTCGAAGGGGGACACTGAAGCTTTCTTT.

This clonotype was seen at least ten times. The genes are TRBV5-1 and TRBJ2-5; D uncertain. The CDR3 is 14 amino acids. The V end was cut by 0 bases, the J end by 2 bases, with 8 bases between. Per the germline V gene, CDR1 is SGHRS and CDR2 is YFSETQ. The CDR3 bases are TGCGCCAGCAGCTTGGGAGATGCTCAAGAGACCCAGTACTTC. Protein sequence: CASSLGDAQETQYF.

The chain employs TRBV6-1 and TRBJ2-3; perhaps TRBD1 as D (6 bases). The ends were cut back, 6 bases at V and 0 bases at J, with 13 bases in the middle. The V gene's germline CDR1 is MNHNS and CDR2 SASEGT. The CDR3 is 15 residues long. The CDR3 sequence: CASRDDRRSTDTQYF. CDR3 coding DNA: TGTGCCAGCAGAGATGACAGGCGTAGCACAGATACGCAGTATTTT.

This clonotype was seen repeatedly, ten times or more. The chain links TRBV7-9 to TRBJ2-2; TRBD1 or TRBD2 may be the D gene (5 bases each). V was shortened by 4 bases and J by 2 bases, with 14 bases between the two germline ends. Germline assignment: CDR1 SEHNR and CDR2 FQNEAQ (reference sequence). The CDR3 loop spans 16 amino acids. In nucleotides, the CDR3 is TGTGCCAGCAGCTCCCAGAGGGGCGGAAACACCGGGGAGCTGTTTTTT. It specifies CASSSQRGGNTGELFF.

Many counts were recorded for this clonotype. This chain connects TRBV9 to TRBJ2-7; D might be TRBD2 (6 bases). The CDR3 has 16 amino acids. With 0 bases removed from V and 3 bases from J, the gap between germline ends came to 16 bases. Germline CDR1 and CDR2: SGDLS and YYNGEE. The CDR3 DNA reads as TGTGCCAGCAGCGTAGCGGGGGAAAACCTAATCTACGAGCAGTACTTC. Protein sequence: CASSVAGENLIYEQYF.

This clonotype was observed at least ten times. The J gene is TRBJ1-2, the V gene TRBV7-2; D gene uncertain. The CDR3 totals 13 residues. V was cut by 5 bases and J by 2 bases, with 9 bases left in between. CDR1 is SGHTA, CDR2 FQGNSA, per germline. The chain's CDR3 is CASSPSVNYGYTF. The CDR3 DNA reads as TGTGCCAGCAGCCCCTCCGTGAACTATGGCTACACCTTC. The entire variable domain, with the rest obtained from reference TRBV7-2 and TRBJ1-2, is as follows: GAGVSQSPSNKVTEKGKDVELRCDPISGHTALYWYRQSLGQGLEFLIYFQGNSAPDKSGLPSDRFSAERTGGSVSTLTIQRTQQEDSAVYLCASSPSVNYGYTFGSGTRLTVV.

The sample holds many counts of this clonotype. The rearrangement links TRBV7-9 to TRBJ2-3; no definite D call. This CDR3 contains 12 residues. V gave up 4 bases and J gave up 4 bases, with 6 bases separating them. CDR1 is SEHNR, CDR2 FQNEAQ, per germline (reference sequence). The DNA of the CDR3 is TGTGCCAGCAGCTGGAGCGCAGATACGCAGTATTTT. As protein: CASSWSADTQYF.

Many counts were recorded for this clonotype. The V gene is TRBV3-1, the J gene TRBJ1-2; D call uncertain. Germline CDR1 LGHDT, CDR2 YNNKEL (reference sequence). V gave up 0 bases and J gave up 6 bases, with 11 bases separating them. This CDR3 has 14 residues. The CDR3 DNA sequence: TGTGCCAGCAGCCAAGATGTAGAAGGGAATGGCTACACCTTC. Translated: CASSQDVEGNGYTF.

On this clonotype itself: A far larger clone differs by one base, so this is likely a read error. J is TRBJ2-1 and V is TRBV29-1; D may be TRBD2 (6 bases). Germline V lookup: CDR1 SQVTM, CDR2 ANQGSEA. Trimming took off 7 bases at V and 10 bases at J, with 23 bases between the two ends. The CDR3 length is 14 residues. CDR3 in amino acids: CSAILASSVYEQFF. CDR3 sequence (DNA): TGCAGCGCTATCCTAGCGTCGTCCGTCTACGAGCAGTTCTTC.

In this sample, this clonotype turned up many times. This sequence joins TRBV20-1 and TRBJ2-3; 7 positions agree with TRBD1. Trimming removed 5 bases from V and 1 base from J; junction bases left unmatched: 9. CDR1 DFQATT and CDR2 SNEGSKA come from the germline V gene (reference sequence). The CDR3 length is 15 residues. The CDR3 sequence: CSAGDRVRGTDTQYF. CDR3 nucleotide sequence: TGCAGTGCTGGCGACAGGGTCCGGGGCACAGATACGCAGTATTTT.

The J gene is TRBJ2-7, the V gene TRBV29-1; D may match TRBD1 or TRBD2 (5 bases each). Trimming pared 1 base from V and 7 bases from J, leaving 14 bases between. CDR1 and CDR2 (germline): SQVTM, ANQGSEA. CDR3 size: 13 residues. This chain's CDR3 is CSVEVGARGEQYF. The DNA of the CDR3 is TGCAGCGTTGAAGTTGGGGCGCGAGGGGAGCAGTACTTC.

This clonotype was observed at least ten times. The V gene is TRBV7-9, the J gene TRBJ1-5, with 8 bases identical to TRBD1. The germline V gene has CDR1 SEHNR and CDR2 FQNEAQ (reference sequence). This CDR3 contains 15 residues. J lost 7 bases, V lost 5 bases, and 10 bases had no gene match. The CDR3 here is CASSAGQGLGQPQHF. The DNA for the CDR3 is TGTGCCAGCAGCGCCGGACAGGGTTTGGGCCAGCCCCAGCATTTT.

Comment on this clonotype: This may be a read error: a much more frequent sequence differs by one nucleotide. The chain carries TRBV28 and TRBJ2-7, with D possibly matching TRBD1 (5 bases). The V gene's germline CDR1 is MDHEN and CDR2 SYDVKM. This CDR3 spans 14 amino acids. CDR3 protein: CTSRARTYRGEQYF. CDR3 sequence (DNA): TGTACCAGCAGGGCCCGGACATACCGCGGCGAGCAGTACTTC.

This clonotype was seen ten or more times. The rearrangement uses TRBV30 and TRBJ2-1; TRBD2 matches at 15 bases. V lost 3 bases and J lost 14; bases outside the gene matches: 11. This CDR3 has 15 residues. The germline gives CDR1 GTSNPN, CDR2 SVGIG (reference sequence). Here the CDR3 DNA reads TGTGCCTGGAGGCGCACGGGACTAGCGGGAGGAAGCAAGTTCTTC. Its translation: CAWRRTGLAGGSKFF.

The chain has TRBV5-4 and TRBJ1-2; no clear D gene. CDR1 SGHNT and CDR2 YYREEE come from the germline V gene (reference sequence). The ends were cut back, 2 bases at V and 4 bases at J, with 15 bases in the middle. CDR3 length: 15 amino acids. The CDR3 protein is CASSLGPPIGYGYTF. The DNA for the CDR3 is TGTGCCAGCAGCTTAGGTCCCCCTATCGGCTATGGCTACACCTTC.

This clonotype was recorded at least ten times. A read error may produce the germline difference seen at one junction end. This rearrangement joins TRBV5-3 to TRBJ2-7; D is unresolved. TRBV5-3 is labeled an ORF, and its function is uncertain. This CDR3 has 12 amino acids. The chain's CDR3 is CASSLESYEQYF. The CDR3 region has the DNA TGTGCCAGCAGCTTGGAGTCCTACGAGCAGTACTTC.

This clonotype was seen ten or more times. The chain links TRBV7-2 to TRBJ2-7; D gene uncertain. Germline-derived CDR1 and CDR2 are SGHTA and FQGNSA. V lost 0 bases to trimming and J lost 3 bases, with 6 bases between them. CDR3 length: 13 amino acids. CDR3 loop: CASSLARFYEQYF. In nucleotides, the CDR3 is TGTGCCAGCAGCTTAGCGCGGTTCTACGAGCAGTACTTC.

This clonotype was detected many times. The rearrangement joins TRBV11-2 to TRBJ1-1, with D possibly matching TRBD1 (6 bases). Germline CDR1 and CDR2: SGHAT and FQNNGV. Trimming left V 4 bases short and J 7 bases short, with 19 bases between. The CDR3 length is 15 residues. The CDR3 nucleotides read TGTGCCAGCAGCTCCGCGGTGAAGGGGGAGAGTGAAGCTTTCTTT. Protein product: CASSSAVKGESEAFF.

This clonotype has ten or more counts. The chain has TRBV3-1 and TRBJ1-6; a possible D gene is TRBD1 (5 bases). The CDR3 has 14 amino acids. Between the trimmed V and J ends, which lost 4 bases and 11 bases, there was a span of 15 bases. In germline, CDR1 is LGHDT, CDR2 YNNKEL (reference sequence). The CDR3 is CASSRDSSRAPLHF. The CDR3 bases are TGTGCCAGCAGCCGGGACTCTTCGAGAGCACCCCTCCACTTT.

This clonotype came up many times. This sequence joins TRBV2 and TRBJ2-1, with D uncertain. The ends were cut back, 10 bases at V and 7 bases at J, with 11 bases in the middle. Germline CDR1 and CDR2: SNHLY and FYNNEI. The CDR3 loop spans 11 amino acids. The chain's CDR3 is CAIPWLNEQFF. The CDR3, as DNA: TGTGCCATCCCGTGGCTTAATGAGCAGTTCTTC.